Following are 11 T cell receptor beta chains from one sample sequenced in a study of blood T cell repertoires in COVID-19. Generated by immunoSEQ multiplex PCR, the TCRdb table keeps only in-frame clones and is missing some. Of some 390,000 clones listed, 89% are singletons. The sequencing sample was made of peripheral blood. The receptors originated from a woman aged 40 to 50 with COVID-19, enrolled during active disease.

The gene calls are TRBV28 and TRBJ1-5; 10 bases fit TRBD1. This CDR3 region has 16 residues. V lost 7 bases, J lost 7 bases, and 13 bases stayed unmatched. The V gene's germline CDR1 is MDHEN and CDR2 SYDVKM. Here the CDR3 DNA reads TGTGCCAGCACGCAGGGGGACAGGGGACGAGGCCAGCCCCAGCATTTT. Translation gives CASTQGDRGRGQPQHF.

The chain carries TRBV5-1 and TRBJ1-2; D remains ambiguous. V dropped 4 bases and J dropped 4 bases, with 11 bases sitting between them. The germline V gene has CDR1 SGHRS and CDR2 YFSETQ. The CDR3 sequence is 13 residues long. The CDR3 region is CASSAIVGYGYTF. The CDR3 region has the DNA TGCGCCAGCAGCGCTATAGTCGGCTATGGCTACACCTTC.

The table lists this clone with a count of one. The CDR3 sequence is CASSQEARRDATNEKLFF. The CDR3 bases are TGTGCCAGCAGCCAAGAAGCAAGGAGGGATGCAACTAATGAAAAACTGTTTTTT. V is TRBV3-1 (or the pseudogene TRBV3-2) and J is TRBJ1-4, with no clear D. CDR1 and CDR2 (germline): LGHDT, YNNKEL (reference sequence). V was trimmed by 0 bases and J by 0 bases, leaving 14 bases between them. The CDR3 has 18 residues.

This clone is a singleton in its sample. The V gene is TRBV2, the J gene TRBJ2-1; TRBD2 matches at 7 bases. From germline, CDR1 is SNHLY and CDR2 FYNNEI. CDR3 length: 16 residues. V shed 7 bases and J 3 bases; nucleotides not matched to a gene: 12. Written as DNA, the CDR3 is TGTGCCAGCACTCAAGGGGCAGCGGGGTACTACAATGAGCAGTTCTTC. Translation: CASTQGAAGYYNEQFF.

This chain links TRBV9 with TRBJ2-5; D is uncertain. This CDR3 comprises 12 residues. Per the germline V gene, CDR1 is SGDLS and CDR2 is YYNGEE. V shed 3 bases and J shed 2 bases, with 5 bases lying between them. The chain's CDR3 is CASSATQETQYF. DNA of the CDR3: TGTGCCAGCAGCGCGACACAAGAGACCCAGTACTTC.

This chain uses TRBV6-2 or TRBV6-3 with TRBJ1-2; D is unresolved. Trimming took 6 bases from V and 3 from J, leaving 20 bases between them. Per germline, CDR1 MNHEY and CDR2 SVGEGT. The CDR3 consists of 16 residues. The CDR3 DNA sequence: TGTGCCAGCAGCAATTTCGGGAGCCCTTTTGACTATGGCTACACCTTC. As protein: CASSNFGSPFDYGYTF.

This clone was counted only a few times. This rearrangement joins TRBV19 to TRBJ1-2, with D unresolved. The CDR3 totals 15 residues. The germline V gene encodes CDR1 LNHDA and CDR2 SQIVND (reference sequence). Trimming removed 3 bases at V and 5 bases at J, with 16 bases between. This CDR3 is CASSIGSATPYGYTF. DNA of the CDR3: TGTGCCAGTAGTATCGGGTCGGCGACCCCGTATGGCTACACCTTC.

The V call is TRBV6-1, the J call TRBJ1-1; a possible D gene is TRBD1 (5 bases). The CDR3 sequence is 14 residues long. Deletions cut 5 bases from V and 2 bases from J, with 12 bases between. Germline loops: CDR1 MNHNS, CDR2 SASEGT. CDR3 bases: TGTGCCAGCAGTTGGGGGGGAGGTAACACTGAAGCTTTCTTT. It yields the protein CASSWGGGNTEAFF.

The CDR3 sequence is CASSLGGTGWNYQHF. The DNA of the CDR3 is TGTGCCAGCAGCTTAGGGGGGACAGGGTGGAATTACCAGCATTTT. The V call is TRBV7-2, the J call TRBJ1-5, with TRBD1 identical over 9 bases. The CDR3 is 15 residues long. With V trimmed by 1 base and J by 12 bases, 10 bases remained unmatched. Germline CDR1 SGHTA, CDR2 FQGNSA.

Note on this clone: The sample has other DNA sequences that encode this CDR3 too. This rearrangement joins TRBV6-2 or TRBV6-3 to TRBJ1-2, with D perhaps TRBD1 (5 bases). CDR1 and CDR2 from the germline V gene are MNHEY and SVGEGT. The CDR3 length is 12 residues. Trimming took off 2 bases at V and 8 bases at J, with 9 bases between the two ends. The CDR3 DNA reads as TGTGCCAGCAGTTACCCGCAGGGCGGCTACACCTTC. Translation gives CASSYPQGGYTF.

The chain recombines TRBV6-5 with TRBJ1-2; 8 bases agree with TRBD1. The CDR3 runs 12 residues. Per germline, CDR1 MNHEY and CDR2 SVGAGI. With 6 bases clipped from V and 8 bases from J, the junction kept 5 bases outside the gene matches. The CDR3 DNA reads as TGTGCCAGCAGAAAACAGGGGGGCGGCTACACCTTC. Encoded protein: CASRKQGGGYTF.